Reported below is one TCR beta chain. An end of the junction does not agree with germline; a read error may underlie this. Germline CDR1 SQVTM, CDR2 ANQGSEA. The CDR3 has 13 amino acids. The sample comes from a study of CD8+ T cells in alopecia areata. Study summary: Those treated were given oral tofacitinib at 5 to 10 mg twice daily.

Sequencing relied on a cDNA template that was reverse transcribed from extracted RNA. Produced via immunoSEQ multiplex PCR; TCRdb's table is partial and in-frame only. The sample has a few hundred thousand clones, around three fifths seen once. Treatment defined: oral pan-JAK inhibitor, 5-10 mg twice daily. PBMCs served as the source from which CD4+ and CD8+ T cells were sorted. This receptor was identified in a human donor with alopecia areata. This specimen consisted of CD4+ T cells sorted from blood, obtained at week 4, from a patient treated with tofacitinib. This chain joins TRBV29-1 and TRBJ1-4, with 10 positions matching TRBD1. The CDR3, as DNA: TGCAGCGCCATGACAGGGGGCGCGGGGAAAAGAGTTTTT. It is translated as CSAMTGGAGKRVF.